This record covers a single T cell receptor (beta chain). This clonotype was picked up many times. Its antigen target is currently unknown. Per-base qualities were not stored, and no clone one base away is much larger. To synthesize cDNA, template-switch 5'RACE was performed with a primer carrying a 10-nucleotide random unique molecular identifier so that each TCR transcript was tagged. Every sequencing run covered 15-18 subjects and yielded more than 180 million TCR-beta sequences. The RNeasy kit was used to extract total RNA. The KAPA Real-time Library Amplification kit was used to amplify TCR-beta VDJ regions with primers targeting the TCR constant region and the 5'RACE anchor. Sample indexes and Illumina adaptors were added in a first PCR, after which library yield was increased in a second PCR. After purification with Ampure beads, the TCR product of roughly 650 bp was size-selected on a 2% E-gel SizeSelection system. Before pooling, library quality was checked on a Bioanalyzer, concentration was measured with Qubit, and libraries were quantified with the Kapa Library Quantification kit. Libraries were sequenced paired-end 2 x 150 bp on an Illumina HiSeq 2500. To increase sequence diversity, about 23-30% phiX was spiked into each library pool. The authors' pipeline ran thus. The quality-filtered reads were processed with the UMI-based MiGEC pipeline, whose error correction step removed more than 80% of the raw TCR sequences. IMGT germline references were used for alignment of VDJ genes, and clonotypes were defined by a unique CDR3 amino acid sequence together with V-J genes. VDJtools evaluated clonal expansion, Shannon diversity and CDR3 relatedness (CalcPairwiseDistances, ClusterSamples); CLCbio workbench built phylogenetic trees. Clones with at least 8 unique UMIs were defined as expanded, with this threshold being based on coefficient-of-variation modelling across technical triplicates. TCRdb trimmed the raw reads at Q25, called clones with MiXCR and kept productive beta chains. All rows with the same CDR3 protein become a single entry with the most common DNA and genes. Clone size and V and J calls follow TCRdb, not the original study. This sample comprises under 90,000 distinct CDR3 sequences, roughly a tenth of them detected only once. The top ten clones comprise approximately 9.5% of the sample.

The CDR3 goes from the cysteine to the phenylalanine over 14 residues. The sequence is cut down to CDR3 DNA, 42 bases in frame from base 1. V drops 3 bases and J drops 0 bases, leaving 6 bases in between. From the germline V gene, CDR1 is SGDLS and CDR2 is YYNGEE. What this sample's time point label stands for: longitudinal time-point 1 (baseline). The healthy controls were volunteers from a blood bank in Maryland, USA. Libraries from unsorted PBMCs were made from 2 million PBMCs kept in RNAlater at -80 degrees C until RNA extraction. Peripheral blood was subjected to Ficoll-Hypaque density gradient centrifugation to isolate PBMCs, which were then cryopreserved in liquid nitrogen. This entry comes from a study of neurological immune-mediated disorders (dated by TCRdb to the late 2010s). Regarding the study in general: The study compared peripheral blood TCR-beta repertoires of HTLV-I-associated myelopathy (HAM/TSP) patients, multiple sclerosis patients and healthy controls using UMI-based sequencing. The approximately 110 TCR-beta libraries included longitudinal samples, technical triplicates and paired sorted CD4+ and CD8+ T-cell subsets alongside PBMC samples. Longitudinal HAM/TSP and healthy donors were sampled at 3 time-points each (about 3-40 month intervals). The cohort comprised 68 subjects: 14 HAM/TSP patients, 35 or so multiple sclerosis patients and approximately 20 healthy controls.

Study-wide findings and limitations: TCR clonal expansion was highest in HAM/TSP patients and lowest in MS patients, with MS patients falling below even healthy controls. Across subjects, expanded clones never shared an identical CDR3 amino acid sequence, which suggests that the TCR-beta repertoires in every group were private.

Here the chain combines TRBV9 and TRBJ2-2, with an unclear D gene assignment. The TCR comes from a man aged 30-40 years in good health. Sequenced input: PBMCs. The CDR3 protein sequence reads: CASSGEPNTGELFF. In nucleotides, the sequence is TGTGCCAGCAGCGGGGAACCGAACACCGGGGAGCTGTTTTTT.